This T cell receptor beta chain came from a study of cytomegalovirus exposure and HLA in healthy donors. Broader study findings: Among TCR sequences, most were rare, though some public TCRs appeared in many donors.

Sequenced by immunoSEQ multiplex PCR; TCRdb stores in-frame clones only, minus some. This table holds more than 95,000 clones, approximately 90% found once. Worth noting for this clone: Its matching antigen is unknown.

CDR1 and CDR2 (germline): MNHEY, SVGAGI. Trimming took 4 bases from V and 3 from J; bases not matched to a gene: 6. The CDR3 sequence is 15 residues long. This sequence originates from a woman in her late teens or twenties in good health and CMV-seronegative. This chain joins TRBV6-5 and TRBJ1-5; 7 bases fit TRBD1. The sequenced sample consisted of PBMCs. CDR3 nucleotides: TGTGCCAGCAGTTCATCAGGGGGTCCCAATCAGCCCCAGCATTTT. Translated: CASSSSGGPNQPQHF.